Listed here are 21 T cell receptor beta chains from one sample, sequenced in a study of post-analysis software for immune sequencing data. Study-wide findings and caveats: In patients, TRBV5-6, TRBV5-1 and TRBV20-1 belonged to roughly five TRBV segments found more frequently than in controls.

The TCR beta cDNA libraries carried unique molecular identifiers. In TCRdb, the PCR reads were re-called with MiXCR into one record per CDR3 protein. The table includes roughly 800,000 distinct CDR3 sequences, about 43% detected once. These receptors have no identified antigens. Sequencing was done on a sample of blood. The receptors originated from a girl aged 5-17 years with multiple sclerosis.

This rearrangement joins TRBV20-1 to TRBJ2-1; the match to TRBD2 covers 10 bases. Losses at the gene ends were 2 bases for V and 4 bases for J; bases not matched to a gene: 8. Per the germline V gene, CDR1 is DFQATT and CDR2 is SNEGSKA (reference sequence). The CDR3 is made up of 16 amino acids. CDR3 residues: CSARSSSGRGYNEQFF. CDR3 bases: TGCAGTGCTAGAAGTAGCAGCGGGAGGGGATACAATGAGCAGTTCTTC.

In its sample, this clonotype was seen a few times. The chain has TRBV10-3 and TRBJ2-4; D might be TRBD1 (6 bases). Near its end, the DNA agrees better with TRBJ2-5, so the J call may be wrong. The CDR3 loop spans 13 amino acids. Germline V gene lookup returns CDR1 ENHRY and CDR2 SYGVKD. In DNA form, the CDR3 reads TGTGCCATCAGTGAGAAGCAGGGGGAGACCCAGTACTTC. This gives the protein CAISEKQGETQYF.

The CDR3 coding sequence is TGCAGTGCTAGGACAGGGGGCGAGGAGACCCAGTACTTC. Its protein product is CSARTGGEETQYF. The V call is TRBV20-1, the J call TRBJ2-5; 10 bases line up with TRBD1. CDR1 is DFQATT, CDR2 SNEGSKA, per germline (reference sequence). This CDR3 spans 13 amino acids. The junction had 3 bases not matched to a gene; V was cut back by 3 bases and J by 5 bases.

The rearrangement uses TRBV9 and TRBJ1-2, with 7 positions matching TRBD1. J lost 7 bases, V lost 4 bases, and 4 bases had no gene match. The CDR3 consists of 12 residues. The germline V gene encodes CDR1 SGDLS and CDR2 YYNGEE. Written as DNA, the CDR3 is TGTGCCAGCAGCTCTAGGGGGCCTGGCTACACCTTC. Amino acids: CASSSRGPGYTF.

This clonotype was seen once. The chain links TRBV7-3 to TRBJ2-1; D gene unclear. The CDR3 runs to 13 residues. Germline CDR1 is SGHTA and CDR2 is FQGTGA. The V end was cut by 8 bases, the J end by 10 bases, with 18 bases between. CDR3 residues: CASSPDSTYEQFF. The CDR3 DNA is TGTGCCAGCTCACCTGACTCTACCTACGAGCAGTTCTTC.

This chain joins TRBV4-2 and TRBJ2-1; the match to TRBD2 covers 10 bases. Germline lookup yields CDR1 LGHNA and CDR2 YNFKEQ. V shed 0 bases, J shed 13 bases, and the junction held 15 bases outside the gene matches. The CDR3 totals 17 residues. The CDR3: CASSQDRLAGERETQFF. CDR3 coding DNA: TGTGCCAGCAGCCAAGATCGGCTAGCGGGAGAACGAGAGACCCAGTTCTTC.

V is TRBV24-1 and J is TRBJ2-1; tentative D call: TRBD1 (6 bases). Trimming pared 3 bases from V and 0 bases from J, leaving 11 bases between. Germline V gene sequence: CDR1 KGHDR, CDR2 SFDVKD. The CDR3 runs to 16 residues. The CDR3 sequence: CATSDVQGSSYNEQFF. In DNA, the CDR3 is TGTGCCACCAGTGATGTACAGGGTAGCTCCTACAATGAGCAGTTCTTC.

There are a few counts of this clonotype. The CDR3 region is CASSQDGREWVYNEQFF. The CDR3 nucleotides are TGTGCCAGCAGCCAAGACGGGCGGGAGTGGGTCTACAATGAGCAGTTCTTC. The V and J genes are TRBV4-2 and TRBJ2-1, with 7 positions matching TRBD2. V lost 0 bases, J lost 3 bases, and 8 bases stayed unmatched. The CDR3 sequence is 17 residues long. Germline V CDR1 and CDR2: LGHNA, YNFKEQ.

Notes on this clonotype: This clone may be a read error of a much larger clone one base away. The chain carries TRBV7-9 and TRBJ2-4, with TRBD1 as a possible D gene (6 bases). The CDR3 consists of 12 residues. Germline assignment: CDR1 SEHNR and CDR2 FQNEAQ (reference sequence). The CDR3 DNA follows: TGTGCCGGCAGCCGTTCAGGGGTGGATAGGTACTTC. This encodes CAGSRSGVDRYF.

This clonotype was found a few times. The rearrangement links TRBV20-1 to TRBJ2-7; D unclear. The germline CDR1 and CDR2 sequences are DFQATT and SNEGSKA (reference sequence). V was pared by 0 bases and J by 6 bases, with 15 bases between. The CDR3 has 14 residues. The CDR3 loop is CSARDPRYQAEQYF. CDR3 sequence (DNA): TGCAGTGCTAGAGACCCCCGGTACCAGGCCGAGCAGTACTTC.

V usage is TRBV29-1 and J usage is TRBJ2-4; D assignment may be TRBD1 or TRBD2 (5 bases each). V lost 5 bases and J 13 bases, leaving 24 bases between the germline ends. This CDR3 comprises 14 residues. CDR1 is SQVTM and CDR2 is ANQGSEA in the germline V gene. CDR3: CSVPGGTRKEAQYF. The DNA of the CDR3 is TGCAGCGTTCCTGGGGGAACCCGGAAAGAGGCCCAGTACTTC.

The V gene is TRBV20-1, the J gene TRBJ1-5, with TRBD1 identical over 8 bases. This CDR3 contains 15 residues. V shed 3 bases and J 1 base; nucleotides not matched to a gene: 5. Per the germline V gene, CDR1 is DFQATT and CDR2 is SNEGSKA (reference sequence). The CDR3 region is CSARTGDRSNQPQHF. Written as DNA, the CDR3 is TGCAGTGCTAGGACAGGGGACAGGAGCAATCAGCCCCAGCATTTT.

This clonotype was seen once. The chain uses TRBV28 and TRBJ1-5; 10 bases match TRBD1. V shed 7 bases and J 0 bases; nucleotides not matched to a gene: 9. CDR1 is MDHEN, CDR2 SYDVKM, per germline. The CDR3 is 17 residues long. CDR3 in DNA: TGTGCCAGCAACCGGGACAGGGGTCAAAATAGCAATCAGCCCCAGCATTTT. Protein: CASNRDRGQNSNQPQHF.

This clonotype was found a few times. The V call is TRBV5-1, the J call TRBJ2-3; D is uncertain. The CDR3 runs 14 residues. V was cut by 7 bases and J by 0 bases, with 12 bases left in between. Germline CDR1 is SGHRS and CDR2 is YFSETQ. The CDR3 DNA follows: TGCGCCAGCGCTCTGGGCGGTAGCACAGATACGCAGTATTTT. Its protein product is CASALGGSTDTQYF.

The gene calls are TRBV7-9 and TRBJ2-5; D possibly corresponds to TRBD2 (5 bases). Per the germline V gene, CDR1 is SEHNR and CDR2 is FQNEAQ (reference sequence). The germline V and J ends were trimmed by 10 bases and 4 bases, with 16 bases remaining between them. The CDR3 is 13 amino acids. The CDR3 region has the DNA TGTGCCACCCGAAAGGGAGCCATAGAGACCCAGTACTTC. Encoded protein: CATRKGAIETQYF.

J is TRBJ2-1 and V is TRBV10-3; 9 nucleotides match TRBD1. There are 15 residues in the CDR3. The J segment lost 3 bases and the V segment lost 4 bases, leaving 4 bases of the junction unmatched. Germline assignment: CDR1 ENHRY and CDR2 SYGVKD. CDR3 protein: CAISGPGQGYNEQFF. In DNA, the CDR3 is TGTGCCATCAGTGGTCCGGGACAGGGCTACAATGAGCAGTTCTTC.

This chain uses TRBV20-1 with TRBJ2-3; maybe TRBD2 (5 bases). CDR3 length: 16 amino acids. Per the germline V gene, CDR1 is DFQATT and CDR2 is SNEGSKA (reference sequence). Trimming removed 8 bases at V and 4 bases at J, with 25 bases between. The CDR3 region is CSPQRPGSEIADTQYF. CDR3 bases: TGCAGTCCCCAACGGCCGGGGTCGGAAATCGCAGATACGCAGTATTTT.

The chain is built from TRBV5-1 and TRBJ2-7, with 10 nucleotides matching TRBD2. CDR1 is SGHRS and CDR2 is YFSETQ in the germline V gene. V lost 2 bases and J lost 6; bases outside the gene matches: 2. The CDR3 has 13 amino acids. CDR3 sequence reads: CASSFGTSVEQYF. As DNA, the CDR3 is TGCGCCAGCAGCTTCGGGACTAGCGTCGAGCAGTACTTC.

The chain uses TRBV15 and TRBJ2-7, with D uncertain. Germline V lookup: CDR1 LNHNV, CDR2 YYDKDF (reference sequence). CDR3 size: 14 residues. V lost 0 bases and J 1 base, leaving 7 bases between the germline ends. CDR3 in DNA: TGTGCCACCAGCAGAGATTCGGAGTCCTACGAGCAGTACTTC. Protein: CATSRDSESYEQYF.

The chain couples TRBV12-3 or TRBV12-4 to TRBJ1-5, with D possibly TRBD1 on 5 matching bases. V was cut by 5 bases and J by 0 bases, with 11 bases left in between. The CDR3 totals 15 residues. This CDR3 reads CASSLDRNSNQPQHF. The CDR3 DNA reads as TGTGCCAGCAGTCTCGACAGAAATAGCAATCAGCCCCAGCATTTT.

The chain joins TRBV29-1 to TRBJ2-3, with 9 bases matching TRBD2. The CDR3 loop spans 15 amino acids. V shed 1 base, J shed 7 bases, and the junction held 9 bases outside the gene matches. Germline-derived CDR1 and CDR2 are SQVTM and ANQGSEA. Written as DNA, the CDR3 is TGCAGCGTTGAAGGGGCTAGCGGGGAGCCATATACGCAGTATTTT. This codes for CSVEGASGEPYTQYF.